This TCR beta chain comes out of a study of blood T cells in healthy people across ages. Study-level information: About one barcoded beta molecule per two T cells was captured by template switching.

Germline CDR1 and CDR2: MNHEY and SVGEGT. V shed 7 bases and J shed 7 bases, with 17 bases lying between them. This CDR3 has 14 amino acids. As regards this clonotype: Its target is not known.

Sample-barcoded 5' priming and a J-beta primer mix drove a second PCR of roughly 6 to 12 cycles. TCRdb fed the 5' RACE reads into MiXCR, producing one record per CDR3 protein. The sample holds fewer than 900,000 distinct CDR3 sequences; about 36% are singletons and the top ten take over 10%. Overall study findings and caveats: Donor CMV status was unknown, possibly confounding expanded clonotype changes.

Staff drew about 10 milliliters of peripheral blood from each donor. This sequence joins TRBV6-2 or TRBV6-3 and TRBJ2-1; D possibly matches TRBD1 or TRBD2 (5 bases each). The clonotype comes from a man younger than 30 in good health. Material: blood. The CDR3: CASTLEGRLNEQFF. The CDR3 DNA follows: TGTGCCAGCACCTTAGAGGGGCGCTTGAATGAGCAGTTCTTC.